The source of this TCR beta chain is a study of CD8 T cells in Susac syndrome (dated by TCRdb to about 2019). About the full investigation: Repertoire sequencing was used to test whether CD8+ T cell activation and differentiation in Susac syndrome was antigen driven.

This clonotype was recorded only once. The antigen it recognizes is unknown. No base-level quality is on record; no much larger clone is a single base apart. Weak support is all one read offers. Peripheral blood CD8+ and CD4+ T cells from healthy donors, Susac syndrome patients and multiple sclerosis patients were profiled by high-throughput TCR beta sequencing. The multiple sclerosis controls were treatment-naive patients whose relapsing-remitting disease, either stable or active, fulfilled the revised McDonald criteria. Bulk CD8+ and CD4+ T cells were purified magnetically by negative isolation, whereas CD8+ TEMRA cells were enriched by FACS. Blood was collected in EDTA tubes and processed within 24 hours, with PBMCs isolated through density gradient centrifugation. PBMCs destined for TCR sequencing were cryopreserved in liquid nitrogen and later thawed in a 37 °C water bath. The sorted or isolated CD4+, CD8+ and CD8+ TEMRA cells had a purity of 90% or higher.

RNA was extracted using the RNeasy kit, and roughly 0.45 to 1 microgram was reverse transcribed with random hexamers. The immunoSEQ multiplex PCR assay, which covers 54 Vbeta and 13 Jbeta segments, was used to amplify TCR beta CDR3 regions. PCR amplification bias was corrected by using a synthetic template baseline for primer optimization and computational correction. The authors' pipeline ran thus. Reads were annotated to V, D and J genes per IMGT and analyzed with immunoSEQ Analyzer, keeping only productive sequences. To calculate clonality, Shannon entropy was normalized by log2 of the number of productive unique sequences and then subtracted from one. For each patient and control, public and private clones were evaluated within the 100 most prevalent clones. Clones were defined as Susac-specific if absent from the healthy and MS cohorts, from around 1,000 published viral clones and from other ImmuneACCESS disease sequences. TCRdb trimmed the raw reads at Q25, called clones with MiXCR and kept productive beta chains. Rows are unified per CDR3 protein, each entry keeping the most common DNA and genes. The V and J calls follow TCRdb's processing rather than the paper's. The table for this sample lists a few hundred thousand distinct CDR3 sequences; 85% to 95% of them were counted only once. The biggest ten clones account for about 0.071% of the sample.

Broader findings and caveats from the paper: The number of individuals in the TCR sequencing and HLA analysis was recognized as being relatively small.

Sequenced input: CD4+ T cells from PBMCs. This sequence was found in a human donor with multiple sclerosis.

The DNA sequence is given as TGTGCCAGCAGTTCGACTACCCCCACAGATACGCAGTATTTT. Translation gives CASSSTTPTDTQYF. The receptor chain draws on TRBV27 and TRBJ2-3, and TRBD2 may be the D gene, going by 5 matching bases. There are 14 amino acids in the CDR3, from cysteine to phenylalanine inclusive. Only CDR3 DNA is held: 42 bases, read in frame from base 1. Per the germline V gene (reference sequence), MNHEY is the CDR1 and SMNVEV is the CDR2. V was cut back by 4 bases and J by 2 bases, leaving a gap of 10 bases between them.